This TCR beta chain was identified in a study of cytomegalovirus exposure and HLA in healthy donors. The study's findings and limits: What was likely a sequencing artifact was a cluster of highly shared sequence variants. CMV antigen specificity was confirmed in vitro for a few CMV-associated chains. Some segments of the V type, notably TRBV6-2 and TRBV6-3, were excluded as indistinguishable.

As regards this clone: Its antigen is unidentified.

The PCR ran on 60 Vbeta and 13 Jbeta primers. The data were produced by immunoSEQ multiplex PCR, yet TCRdb's version contains in-frame clones alone and is incomplete. Of more than 95,000 clones listed, roughly 72% are singletons. Between the trimmed V and J ends, which lost 0 bases and 5 bases, there was a span of 10 bases. CDR1 and CDR2 from the germline V gene are MNHEY and SVGAGI. The CDR3 sequence is 14 residues long. This clonotype was sampled from a woman under 30 in good health and CMV-seropositive. The rearrangement links TRBV6-5 to TRBJ1-1; the D gene is possibly TRBD1 (6 bases). The specimen sequenced was PBMCs. The DNA for the CDR3 is TGTGCCAGCAGTTACTCGGGGGGGGCGACTGAAGCTTTCTTT. The encoded protein is CASSYSGGATEAFF.